This T cell receptor (beta chain) was sequenced for a study of blood T cell repertoires in COVID-19. The table came from immunoSEQ multiplex PCR; TCRdb's copy has only in-frame clones and leaves some out. The table shows about 190,000 clones, with approximately 84% occurring only once. Germline-derived CDR1 and CDR2 are SGHRS and YFSETQ. Deletions cut 0 bases from V and 3 bases from J, with 11 bases between. This CDR3 has 15 residues. Participant age was about 18 to 100 years, and participants resided in roughly 24 US areas. This clone has a single count. The V call is TRBV5-1, the J call TRBJ2-3, with D possibly matching TRBD2 (6 bases). The source material was PBMCs or T cells enriched from blood (not recorded which). This receptor was obtained from a woman in her 30s who had recovered from COVID-19. The CDR3 DNA reads as TGCGCCAGCAGCTTGGTGGGGGGAGGAACAGATACGCAGTATTTT. This gives the protein CASSLVGGGTDTQYF.